The TCR beta chain under discussion was sequenced for a study of cytomegalovirus exposure and HLA in healthy donors. Across the whole study: Assignment to the Caucasian-associated ancestry cluster applied to around 82% of the roughly 420 genotyped donors.

Germline V gene lookup returns CDR1 SNHLY and CDR2 FYNNEI. V was pared by 3 bases and J by 6 bases, with 9 bases between. This CDR3 has 13 residues. On this clone: Its antigen is not known.

60 Vbeta and 13 Jbeta primers were used in PCR. Clones were read by immunoSEQ multiplex PCR, and TCRdb kept only the in-frame ones, dropping some. Of over 250,000 clones listed, around 65% are singletons. The study, taken as a whole, reports: Immune exposure information available was restricted to CMV serostatus. Fewer N-insertions than the roughly 700-donor mean were reportedly shown by an Asian-associated ancestry cluster in a later analysis. The authors later found HLA-associated TCR beta chains more clonally expanded than equally common others.

The sequenced sample consisted of PBMCs. The TCR originated in a female donor in good health and CMV-seronegative. The V call is TRBV2, the J call TRBJ2-1, with D unclear. The CDR3 region is CASSEASRNEQFF. For the CDR3, the DNA is TGTGCCAGCAGTGAGGCTAGTCGCAATGAGCAGTTCTTC.